This TCR beta chain emerged from a study of T cell repertoires in cytomegalovirus infection. Study-level information: Public TCR beta signatures were indicative of both CMV infection and a matching HLA type. Study-level points and caveats: Based on cumulative public TCR beta family frequency, carriers of CMV plus the relevant HLA were identified. Predominance within the ex vivo response was attributable to HLA-C-restricted CMV-specific TCR beta clonotypes.

About this clonotype: As yet, its antigen is unknown.

TCRdb reanalysed the reads using MiXCR and keeps one entry per CDR3 protein. Of 20,000 to 25,000 distinct CDR3 sequences in the sample, around 43% were seen once. This TCR derives from a human donor in good health (CMV status not recorded). Some clones in this sample may be carry-over from other donors' samples. This specimen consisted of CD8+ T cells from cultured PBMCs, obtained from culture after CMV antigen stimulation.

This CDR3 reads CASRPGQGANQPQHF. The CDR3 DNA reads as TGTGCCAGCAGGCCGGGACAGGGGGCCAATCAGCCCCAGCATTTT. J is TRBJ1-5 and V is TRBV6-1; 12 bases are shared with TRBD1. The length of the CDR3 is 15 residues. Germline loops: CDR1 MNHNS, CDR2 SASEGT. The trim removed 6 bases at V and 3 bases at J, leaving 3 bases unmatched.